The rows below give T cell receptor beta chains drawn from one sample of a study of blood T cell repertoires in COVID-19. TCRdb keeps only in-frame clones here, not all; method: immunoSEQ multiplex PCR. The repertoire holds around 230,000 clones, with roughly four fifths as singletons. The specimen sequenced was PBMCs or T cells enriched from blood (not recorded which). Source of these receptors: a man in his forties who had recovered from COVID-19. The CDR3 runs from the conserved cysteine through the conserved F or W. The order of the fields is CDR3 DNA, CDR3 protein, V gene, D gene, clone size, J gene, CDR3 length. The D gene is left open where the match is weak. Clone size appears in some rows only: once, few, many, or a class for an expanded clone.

cdr3_nt: TGTGCCAGCAGTTTTCAGGGTTATGAAAAACTGTTTTTT; cdr3_aa: CASSFQGYEKLFF; v_call: TRBV12-3/TRBV12-4; d_call: .; clone_size: .; j_call: TRBJ1-4; cdr3_length: 13
cdr3_nt: TGTGCCAGCAGTTTCGGGACTAGCGGGAGACTGGATGAGCAGTTCTTC; cdr3_aa: CASSFGTSGRLDEQFF; v_call: TRBV6-5; d_call: TRBD2; clone_size: .; j_call: TRBJ2-1; cdr3_length: 16
cdr3_nt: TGTGCCAGCAGCCAAGGCTACAGGGATGGCAATGAGCAGTTCTTC; cdr3_aa: CASSQGYRDGNEQFF; v_call: TRBV3-1/TRBV3-2; d_call: .; clone_size: .; j_call: TRBJ2-1; cdr3_length: 15
cdr3_nt: TGTGCCAGCAGCTTAGGTAGCGGGTCTAGCTCCTACAATGAGCAGTTCTTC; cdr3_aa: CASSLGSGSSSYNEQFF; v_call: TRBV7-2; d_call: TRBD2; clone_size: .; j_call: TRBJ2-1; cdr3_length: 17
cdr3_nt: TGTGCCAGCAGCTTAACGGGAGTGGCAGATACGCAGTATTTT; cdr3_aa: CASSLTGVADTQYF; v_call: TRBV7-9; d_call: .; clone_size: few; j_call: TRBJ2-3; cdr3_length: 14
cdr3_nt: TGTGCCAGCAGCTTGGAAAGAGGGTACGGGACCTACGAGCAGTACTTC; cdr3_aa: CASSLERGYGTYEQYF; v_call: TRBV5-5; d_call: .; clone_size: few; j_call: TRBJ2-7; cdr3_length: 16
cdr3_nt: TGTGCCAGCAGGTCGGAGGCAGGGAGGATGGGGACTGAAGCTTTCTTT; cdr3_aa: CASRSEAGRMGTEAFF; v_call: TRBV2; d_call: .; clone_size: .; j_call: TRBJ1-1; cdr3_length: 16
cdr3_nt: TGTGCTAGTGGTTGGGGCCAAAGCAATCAGCCCCAGCATTTT; cdr3_aa: CASGWGQSNQPQHF; v_call: TRBV12-5; d_call: .; clone_size: .; j_call: TRBJ1-5; cdr3_length: 14
cdr3_nt: TGTGCCAGCAGCCCAAGCACGAACTCCTACAATGAGCAGTTCTTC; cdr3_aa: CASSPSTNSYNEQFF; v_call: TRBV9; d_call: .; clone_size: .; j_call: TRBJ2-1; cdr3_length: 15
cdr3_nt: TGCGCCAGCAGCTACCGACAGGGACCCTACGAGCAGTACTTC; cdr3_aa: CASSYRQGPYEQYF; v_call: TRBV5-1; d_call: TRBD1; clone_size: many; j_call: TRBJ2-7; cdr3_length: 14
cdr3_nt: TGTGCCTCTCAGGACAGGGGATATGGCAATCAGCCCCAGCATTTT; cdr3_aa: CASQDRGYGNQPQHF; v_call: TRBV19; d_call: TRBD1; clone_size: .; j_call: TRBJ1-5; cdr3_length: 15
cdr3_nt: TGTGCCAGCAGCCGGGGGCCAAACGCCGGGACTAGCGGCTACAATGAGCAGTTCTTC; cdr3_aa: CASSRGPNAGTSGYNEQFF; v_call: TRBV5-4; d_call: TRBD2; clone_size: .; j_call: TRBJ2-1; cdr3_length: 19
cdr3_nt: TGTGCCAGCAGCTTAGCGGCGGGTTCTACCTACGAGCAGTACTTC; cdr3_aa: CASSLAAGSTYEQYF; v_call: TRBV7-2; d_call: .; clone_size: few; j_call: TRBJ2-7; cdr3_length: 15
cdr3_nt: TGTGCCAGCAGCTTTCAGAATGGCTACACCTTC; cdr3_aa: CASSFQNGYTF; v_call: TRBV7-8; d_call: .; clone_size: .; j_call: TRBJ1-2; cdr3_length: 11
cdr3_nt: TGTGCCAGCATTGTTATGAACACTGAAGCTTTCTTT; cdr3_aa: CASIVMNTEAFF; v_call: TRBV5-6; d_call: .; clone_size: .; j_call: TRBJ1-1; cdr3_length: 12
cdr3_nt: TGTGCCAGCAGCCGGGCAACAGGGGTGGAAGAGACCCAGTACTTC; cdr3_aa: CASSRATGVEETQYF; v_call: TRBV5-4; d_call: TRBD1; clone_size: .; j_call: TRBJ2-5; cdr3_length: 15
cdr3_nt: TGTGCCATCAGTGAGTCGATGGCAGGGGATAGCACCGGGGAGCTGTTTTTT; cdr3_aa: CAISESMAGDSTGELFF; v_call: TRBV10-3; d_call: .; clone_size: .; j_call: TRBJ2-2; cdr3_length: 17
cdr3_nt: TGTGCCAGTAGTGCACGACTAGCTGGTGGGGCCAACGTCCTGACTTTC; cdr3_aa: CASSARLAGGANVLTF; v_call: TRBV19; d_call: TRBD2; clone_size: .; j_call: TRBJ2-6; cdr3_length: 16
cdr3_nt: TGCGCCAGCAGCTTGAGGTTAGCGGGAGGGCCCGGCGGGGAGCTGTTTTTT; cdr3_aa: CASSLRLAGGPGGELFF; v_call: TRBV5-1; d_call: TRBD2; clone_size: .; j_call: TRBJ2-2; cdr3_length: 17
cdr3_nt: TGTGCCAGCAGTGAAGGGGCTCCCTCCTACGAGCAGTACTTC; cdr3_aa: CASSEGAPSYEQYF; v_call: TRBV2; d_call: .; clone_size: .; j_call: TRBJ2-7; cdr3_length: 14
cdr3_nt: TGTGCCAGTAGTGTACAGGGTAATGAAAAACTGTTTTTT; cdr3_aa: CASSVQGNEKLFF; v_call: TRBV19; d_call: .; clone_size: .; j_call: TRBJ1-4; cdr3_length: 13
cdr3_nt: TGTGCCAGCAGTGGGACAGCTTTGTCGGAGACCCAGTACTTC; cdr3_aa: CASSGTALSETQYF; v_call: TRBV27; d_call: TRBD1; clone_size: .; j_call: TRBJ2-5; cdr3_length: 14
cdr3_nt: TGTGCCAGCAGCAGGAAGCAGGGCGAGAATCAGCCCCAGCATTTT; cdr3_aa: CASSRKQGENQPQHF; v_call: TRBV13; d_call: .; clone_size: .; j_call: TRBJ1-5; cdr3_length: 15
cdr3_nt: TGTGCCAGCAGTCGACCCTTAAGGGGAGGCACTGGAAACACCATATATTTT; cdr3_aa: CASSRPLRGGTGNTIYF; v_call: TRBV6-6; d_call: .; clone_size: .; j_call: TRBJ1-3; cdr3_length: 17
cdr3_nt: TGTGCCAGCAGGGAGTCCACAGGGGGCAGAAGCCAGCCCCAGCATTTT; cdr3_aa: CASRESTGGRSQPQHF; v_call: TRBV2; d_call: TRBD1; clone_size: .; j_call: TRBJ1-5; cdr3_length: 16
cdr3_nt: TGTGCCAGCTCCTCGGGGGTCCAAGGGTACTTC; cdr3_aa: CASSSGVQGYF; v_call: TRBV25-1; d_call: .; clone_size: many; j_call: TRBJ2-7; cdr3_length: 11
cdr3_nt: TGTGCCAGCAGCGGATGGGGGGGCAGCCAAGAGACCCAGTACTTC; cdr3_aa: CASSGWGGSQETQYF; v_call: TRBV9; d_call: .; clone_size: once; j_call: TRBJ2-5; cdr3_length: 15
cdr3_nt: TGTGCCAGCAGCCAATATTACTCAGGGGAACAGCCCCAGCATTTT; cdr3_aa: CASSQYYSGEQPQHF; v_call: TRBV3-1/TRBV3-2; d_call: .; clone_size: .; j_call: TRBJ1-5; cdr3_length: 15
cdr3_nt: TGTGCCAGCAGCCTGACACCGAACACTGAAGCTTTCTTT; cdr3_aa: CASSLTPNTEAFF; v_call: TRBV7-3; d_call: .; clone_size: .; j_call: TRBJ1-1; cdr3_length: 13
cdr3_nt: TGCGCCAGCAGCTTACATCCGAACTCAGGGAATTCACCCCTCCACTTT; cdr3_aa: CASSLHPNSGNSPLHF; v_call: TRBV5-1; d_call: .; clone_size: .; j_call: TRBJ1-6; cdr3_length: 16
cdr3_nt: TGTGCCAGCAGTGGGACTAGCCGGGCCCCAGATACGCAGTATTTT; cdr3_aa: CASSGTSRAPDTQYF; v_call: TRBV6-6; d_call: TRBD2; clone_size: once; j_call: TRBJ2-3; cdr3_length: 15
cdr3_nt: TGTGCCAGCAGTTTTATTCAGTATCAGCCCCAGCATTTT; cdr3_aa: CASSFIQYQPQHF; v_call: TRBV12-3/TRBV12-4; d_call: .; clone_size: .; j_call: TRBJ1-5; cdr3_length: 13
cdr3_nt: TGCAGTACCGGGACTAACTATGGCTACACCTTC; cdr3_aa: CSTGTNYGYTF; v_call: TRBV20-1; d_call: .; clone_size: .; j_call: TRBJ1-2; cdr3_length: 11
cdr3_nt: TGCGCCAGCACCGACTCGACAGGGGTGAAGGAAGCTTTCTTT; cdr3_aa: CASTDSTGVKEAFF; v_call: TRBV5-1; d_call: TRBD1; clone_size: .; j_call: TRBJ1-1; cdr3_length: 14
cdr3_nt: TGTGCCAGTAGTATTAACCACGGTTATAATTCACCCCTCCACTTT; cdr3_aa: CASSINHGYNSPLHF; v_call: TRBV19; d_call: .; clone_size: few; j_call: TRBJ1-6; cdr3_length: 15
cdr3_nt: TGTGCCACCAGTGATCGAGGGGGTGAGCAGTTCTTC; cdr3_aa: CATSDRGGEQFF; v_call: TRBV24-1; d_call: .; clone_size: .; j_call: TRBJ2-1; cdr3_length: 12
cdr3_nt: TGTGCCAGCAGTGAATTTGTGGAGGAGACCCAGTACTTC; cdr3_aa: CASSEFVEETQYF; v_call: TRBV2; d_call: .; clone_size: .; j_call: TRBJ2-5; cdr3_length: 13